The 19 T cell receptor beta chains presented below share a single source sample, sequenced in a study of sequential checkpoint blockade in melanoma. Indicated treatment: randomized to nivolumab then ipilimumab (arm A) or the reverse (arm B). Generated by immunoSEQ multiplex PCR, the TCRdb table keeps only in-frame clones and is missing some. This table holds more than 9,500 clones, 60% to 80% found once. Sample: CD8+ T cells sorted from blood (inferred from file names), taken from a patient given nivolumab and ipilimumab in sequence. These TCRs come from a human donor with melanoma.

The chain employs TRBV7-2 and TRBJ1-6; D is unclear. Per the germline V gene, CDR1 is SGHTA and CDR2 is FQGNSA. The CDR3 loop spans 17 amino acids. Trimming stripped 1 base from V and 4 bases from J, with 14 bases between. Here the CDR3 reads CASSLDGEPRYNSPLHF. DNA of the CDR3: TGTGCCAGCAGCTTAGACGGGGAGCCCCGATATAATTCACCCCTCCACTTT.

There are a few counts of this clone. The genes are TRBV4-2 and TRBJ2-7, with D tentatively TRBD2 (7 bases). This CDR3 is 16 amino acids long. V was trimmed by 0 bases and J by 0 bases, leaving 12 bases between them. Germline V CDR1 and CDR2: LGHNA, YNFKEQ. CDR3 residues: CASSQELGGGSYEQYF. The CDR3 nucleotides are TGTGCCAGCAGCCAAGAACTAGGGGGGGGCTCCTACGAGCAGTACTTC.

The V gene is TRBV10-3, the J gene TRBJ2-1, with unresolved D. The CDR3 has 14 residues. Trimming pared 5 bases from V and 0 bases from J, leaving 8 bases between. The germline CDR1 and CDR2 sequences are ENHRY and SYGVKD. The CDR3 loop reads CAISSPSSYNEQFF. The CDR3 DNA is TGTGCCATCAGTTCGCCGAGCTCCTACAATGAGCAGTTCTTC.

The chain couples TRBV19 to TRBJ2-5, with D possibly TRBD2 on 5 matching bases. The tail of the sequence fits TRBJ2-7 better, so the J call may be wrong. The V gene's germline CDR1 is LNHDA and CDR2 SQIVND (reference sequence). This CDR3 is built from 15 residues. DNA of the CDR3: TGTGCCAGTAGTATCTATCTAGGACTGCAATACGAGCAGTACTTC. It encodes CASSIYLGLQYEQYF.

This clone appeared a single time. The chain uses TRBV9 and TRBJ1-1; 9 bases fit TRBD1. The CDR3 runs to 15 residues. With V trimmed by 3 bases and J by 4 bases, 7 bases remained unmatched. Germline values: CDR1 SGDLS, CDR2 YYNGEE. CDR3 nucleotides: TGTGCCAGCAGCGGGGACAGGGAAGGGATCACTGAAGCTTTCTTT. This sequence encodes CASSGDREGITEAFF.

This clone was counted between two and nine times. The V call is TRBV28, the J call TRBJ2-5, with a tentative D call TRBD2 (7 bases). Looked up from germline, CDR1 is MDHEN and CDR2 is SYDVKM. The CDR3 is 17 amino acids. V was clipped by 3 bases and J by 2 bases, with 19 bases between them. CDR3 protein: CASSFLLTGREQETQYF. CDR3 sequence (DNA): TGTGCCAGCAGTTTTCTTCTCACAGGGAGGGAACAAGAGACCCAGTACTTC.

The CDR3 DNA reads TGCGCCAGCAGCGGCGGGTCAACCGACACCGGGGAGCTGTTTTTT. It encodes CASSGGSTDTGELFF. The rearrangement links TRBV5-1 to TRBJ2-2; D is perhaps TRBD2 (5 bases). Trimming shortened V by 4 bases and J by 3 bases, and 13 bases separated the two germline ends. CDR1 SGHRS and CDR2 YFSETQ come from the germline V gene. CDR3 length equals 15 residues. The full variable domain, completed using reference TRBV5-1 and TRBJ2-2, is KAGVTQTPRYLIKTRGQQVTLSCSPISGHRSVSWYQQTPGQGLQFLFEYFSETQRNKGNFPGRFSGRQFSNSRSEMNVSTLELGDSALYLCASSGGSTDTGELFFGEGSRLTVL.

The rearrangement links TRBV7-9 to TRBJ2-1, with D unresolved. CDR1 and CDR2 from the germline V gene are SEHNR and FQNEAQ (reference sequence). The CDR3 has 15 amino acids. Deletions cut 2 bases from V and 0 bases from J, with 8 bases between. CDR3 residues: CASSLPGSSYNEQFF. The CDR3 DNA sequence: TGTGCCAGCAGCTTACCCGGGTCCTCCTACAATGAGCAGTTCTTC.

The chain combines TRBV30 with TRBJ1-1; 7 positions match TRBD1. In germline, CDR1 is GTSNPN, CDR2 SVGIG (reference sequence). The V gene end was trimmed by 4 bases and the J gene end by 4 bases; junction bases not matched to a gene: 9. CDR3 size: 14 residues. The CDR3 protein is CAWTKGAGPTEAFF. DNA of the CDR3: TGTGCCTGGACCAAGGGGGCAGGGCCCACTGAAGCTTTCTTT.

This clone occurred once. The chain combines TRBV27 with TRBJ2-2; 10 nucleotides align to TRBD1. Germline loops: CDR1 MNHEY, CDR2 SMNVEV (reference sequence). The CDR3 has 15 amino acids. Trimming cost V 7 bases and J 7 bases; bases outside gene matches: 9. CDR3 nucleotide sequence: TGTGCCAGCACCCACTGGGACAGGGGTTTCGGGGAGCTGTTTTTT. Its protein is CASTHWDRGFGELFF.

The V and J genes are TRBV5-6 and TRBJ1-1, with 12 nucleotides matching TRBD1. Germline loops: CDR1 SGHDT, CDR2 YYEEEE. J was trimmed by 5 bases and V by 3 bases; bases with no gene match: 14. The CDR3 runs 18 residues. The CDR3 loop reads CASSWSRDRGLQGTEAFF. The CDR3 DNA reads as TGTGCCAGCAGCTGGAGCCGGGACAGGGGGCTCCAGGGGACTGAAGCTTTCTTT.

The chain is built from TRBV6-4 and TRBJ2-3; TRBD2 matches at 7 bases. The ends lost 2 bases at V and 1 base at J; junction bases unmatched: 0. The CDR3 has 14 residues. Germline V CDR1 and CDR2: MRHNA, SNTAGT. This CDR3 reads CASSDGGGTDTQYF. The DNA of the CDR3 is TGTGCCAGCAGTGACGGGGGGGGCACAGATACGCAGTATTTT.

As concerns this clone: A much larger clone differs by one base, so this may be a read error. The chain joins TRBV7-9 to TRBJ1-5; 8 bases match TRBD1. CDR1 is SEHNR, CDR2 FQNEAQ, per germline (reference sequence). The J segment lost 0 bases and the V segment lost 5 bases, leaving 3 bases of the junction unmatched. There are 15 residues in the CDR3. The CDR3 region is CASSAGQASNQPQHF. CDR3 in DNA: TGTGCCAGCAGCGCGGGACAGGCTAGCAATCAGCCCCAGCATTTT.

The chain joins TRBV10-1 to TRBJ2-7; no firm D call. The CDR3 covers 12 residues. The V gene's germline CDR1 is WNHNN and CDR2 SYGVQD (reference sequence). V was clipped by 5 bases and J by 6 bases, with 11 bases between them. The CDR3 region is CASSSPGAEQYF. The CDR3 DNA follows: TGCGCCAGCAGTTCGCCTGGAGCCGAGCAGTACTTC.

The rearrangement uses TRBV18 and TRBJ1-2, with D perhaps TRBD1 (5 bases). Trimming removed 3 bases at V and 4 bases at J, with 15 bases between. CDR3 size: 15 residues. Germline V lookup: CDR1 KGHSH, CDR2 LQKENI. CDR3 residues: CASSPDRGGIYGYTF. DNA of the CDR3: TGTGCCAGCTCACCTGATCGGGGGGGAATCTATGGCTACACCTTC.

This clone was recorded only once. The chain couples TRBV7-9 to TRBJ1-2; 11 bases match TRBD1. J lost 6 bases, V lost 6 bases, and 6 bases had no gene match. The CDR3 is 14 amino acids. In germline, CDR1 is SEHNR, CDR2 FQNEAQ (reference sequence). The CDR3 nucleotides read TGTGCCAGCAGGGGAGGGGGACAGGGGGATGGCTACACCTTC. Amino acids: CASRGGGQGDGYTF.

This clone was observed a handful of times. V usage is TRBV6-5 and J usage is TRBJ2-2, with a tentative D call TRBD2 (6 bases). Germline assignment: CDR1 MNHEY and CDR2 SVGAGI. This CDR3 region has 15 residues. V lost 6 bases, J lost 4 bases, and 15 bases lay in between. CDR3 residues: CASSPGGYRTGELFF. The CDR3 nucleotides read TGTGCCAGCAGCCCCGGGGGTTACCGCACCGGGGAGCTGTTTTTT.

V gene TRBV9 combines with J gene TRBJ2-3; 10 positions agree with TRBD2. The CDR3 is 16 amino acids. V trimming: 3 bases; J trimming: 7 bases; junction bases outside the gene matches: 11. CDR1 is SGDLS and CDR2 is YYNGEE in the germline V gene. CDR3 sequence: CASSGGGLAGVNTQYF. The DNA for the CDR3 is TGTGCCAGCAGCGGGGGGGGGCTAGCGGGAGTTAATACGCAGTATTTT.

The V call is TRBV7-9, the J call TRBJ2-7; 8 bases are shared with TRBD2. Per germline, CDR1 SEHNR and CDR2 FQNEAQ (reference sequence). CDR3 length: 15 residues. J lost 4 bases, V lost 1 base, and 6 bases had no gene match. The DNA for the CDR3 is TGTGCCAGCAGCTTAGAGGGACTAGTAGCGTACGAGCAGTACTTC. Encoded protein: CASSLEGLVAYEQYF.